These 8 T cell receptor beta chains originate from one sample sequenced in a study of T cell responses to AZD1222 COVID-19 vaccine. Measured with immunoSEQ multiplex PCR; TCRdb has only the in-frame clones, and not every one. The sample consists of around 140,000 clones, nearly 95% of them appearing once. Sequenced material: peripheral blood, taken on day 0 of AZD1222 vaccination. The receptors here all came from an adult in good health.

The chain employs TRBV19 and TRBJ2-7, with D uncertain. The CDR3 spans 13 residues. CDR1 is LNHDA, CDR2 SQIVND, per germline (reference sequence). Trimming cost V 0 bases and J 4 bases, with 7 bases left between them. CDR3 loop: CASSIEAAYEQYF. The CDR3 nucleotides are TGTGCCAGTAGTATAGAGGCAGCGTACGAGCAGTACTTC.

The chain uses TRBV7-9 and TRBJ2-2, with D perhaps matching TRBD2 (5 bases). Trimming took 5 bases from V and 4 from J, leaving 8 bases between them. This CDR3 has 13 amino acids. Germline CDR1 reads SEHNR; CDR2 reads FQNEAQ (reference sequence). Written as DNA, the CDR3 is TGTGCCAGCAGCCGGAGGCTCACCGGGGAGCTGTTTTTT. This codes for CASSRRLTGELFF.

The gene calls are TRBV7-3 and TRBJ2-2; perhaps D is TRBD1 or TRBD2 (6 bases each). Germline lookup yields CDR1 SGHTA and CDR2 FQGTGA. Trimming took 3 bases from V and 3 from J, leaving 17 bases between them. The CDR3 has 17 amino acids. The CDR3 here is CASSFDGGEYDTGELFF. The CDR3 DNA reads TGTGCCAGCAGCTTTGACGGGGGCGAGTACGACACCGGGGAGCTGTTTTTT.

As DNA, the CDR3 is TGTGCCAGCAGTAGACTAGCGGGGGTTGAGTACAATGAGCAGTTCTTC. Translation gives CASSRLAGVEYNEQFF. The chain has TRBV2 and TRBJ2-1, with 12 positions matching TRBD2. The CDR3 runs to 16 residues. Germline values: CDR1 SNHLY, CDR2 FYNNEI. After removal of 5 bases from V and 4 bases from J, the junction contained 6 bases not matched to a gene.

This clone was seen only once. V and J are TRBV28 and TRBJ2-3, with a weak D call TRBD2 (7 bases). The CDR3 loop spans 16 amino acids. With 6 bases removed from V and 2 bases from J, the gap between germline ends came to 18 bases. Per the germline V gene, CDR1 is MDHEN and CDR2 is SYDVKM. In DNA, the CDR3 is TGTGCCAGCAGCGCGACCAGGGGAGGGGCCACAGATACGCAGTATTTT. It codes for CASSATRGGATDTQYF.

The chain employs TRBV9 and TRBJ2-2, with D unclear. CDR1 is SGDLS and CDR2 is YYNGEE in the germline V gene. V was clipped by 0 bases and J by 7 bases, with 7 bases between them. The CDR3 consists of 13 residues. The CDR3 region has the DNA TGTGCCAGCAGCGTAGATTTGAGCGGGGAGCTGTTTTTT. Its protein product is CASSVDLSGELFF.

CDR3 coding DNA: TGTGCCAGCAGCTTAGTCGGTAGCGCAGATACGCAGTATTTT. Translating it yields CASSLVGSADTQYF. The chain joins TRBV7-8 to TRBJ2-3; D possibly corresponds to TRBD2 (5 bases). CDR1 and CDR2 (germline): SGHVS, FQNEAQ. The CDR3 length is 14 residues. Trimming took 1 base from V and 4 from J, leaving 9 bases between them. The full variable domain, completed using reference TRBV7-8 and TRBJ2-3, is GAGVSQSPRYKVAKRGQDVALRCDPISGHVSLFWYQQALGQGPEFLTYFQNEAQLDKSGLPSDRFFAERPEGSVSTLKIQRTQQEDSAVYLCASSLVGSADTQYFGPGTRLTVL.

The chain is built from TRBV6-5 and TRBJ2-7, with 7 bases matching TRBD1. The germline gives CDR1 MNHEY, CDR2 SVGAGI. With 6 bases clipped from V and 3 bases from J, the junction kept 2 bases outside the gene matches. CDR3 length: 12 amino acids. For the CDR3, the DNA is TGTGCCAGCAGCGGGGACAGCTACGAGCAGTACTTC. Translation gives CASSGDSYEQYF.